The entry below describes one T cell receptor beta chain. Its antigen is still unknown. The data belong to a study of radiation and T cells in renal cell carcinoma. General study findings and limits: No pretreatment tumor biopsies were available for baseline clonotypes. In blood, top tumor clones expanded by 2 weeks, shrinking by 4.

Time point in this sample: baseline pretreatment blood. Treatment reported: 15 Gy SBRT to primary tumor, nephrectomy 4 weeks later. After SBRT, blood was collected at 2 and 4 weeks, plus baseline. The tumor was a clear cell renal cell carcinoma. TCRdb keeps only in-frame clones here, not all; method: immunoSEQ multiplex PCR. Among 120,000 to 150,000 clones, less than 90% were seen once, and the ten largest hold around 4.4%. Trimming stripped 6 bases from V and 1 base from J, with 10 bases between. The CDR3 loop spans 13 amino acids. Germline CDR1 and CDR2: SGHNT and YENEEA. The chain uses TRBV11-3 and TRBJ2-7; D is perhaps TRBD1 (6 bases). This sample comprised blood, obtained from a patient whose treatment included radiotherapy and nephrectomy. This TCR came from a woman aged 70-85 years with renal cell carcinoma. For the CDR3, the DNA is TGTGCCAGCAGTCGGACAGCATCCTACGAGCAGTACTTC. Its protein is CASSRTASYEQYF.